This entry describes one T cell receptor (beta chain). Its target is unknown. The CDR3 length is 17 residues. Germline-derived CDR1 and CDR2 are LNHNV and YYDKDF (reference sequence). Trimming removed 1 base from V and 3 bases from J, with 16 bases in between. Selected positively for CCR7 and CD45RO-negative, naive CD8 cells excluded terminally differentiated effector memory CD45RA+ cells. These data come from a study of shared clonotypes between healthy human individuals. General study points: It was only blood that was sampled, and tissue repertoires likely differ. Naive CD4 clonotype sharing across four donors was about 5.3%.

Researchers divided each subset's genomic DNA evenly across several immunoSEQ plates. The data were produced by immunoSEQ multiplex PCR, yet TCRdb's version contains in-frame clones alone and is incomplete. The sample lists under 2,000,000 clones, less than 95% occurring once. The sequencing sample was made of naive CD8+ T cells sorted from blood. This TCR was recovered from a man aged 18 to 30 in good health. J is TRBJ1-5 and V is TRBV15, with unresolved D. The CDR3 protein is CATSRVGLEQVNQPQHF. The CDR3 nucleotides read TGTGCCACCAGCAGAGTGGGATTAGAACAAGTCAATCAGCCCCAGCATTTT.